These T cell receptor beta chains were read from a single sample in a study of T cells in Graves' hyperthyroidism and ophthalmopathy. TCRdb re-called the multiplex PCR reads with MiXCR, one entry per CDR3 protein. The profile covers about 300,000 distinct CDR3 sequences, with roughly 13% appearing a single time and less than 8% taken by the ten largest. The sample comprised blood. The receptor set was obtained from a woman aged 40-49 years with Graves' hyperthyroidism. CDR3s include the opening cysteine and the closing phenylalanine or tryptophan. D genes are given only for firm matches. Rows may omit the clone size; those that give it use once, few, many or a size class.

d_call: NA
v_call: TRBV6-5
j_call: TRBJ2-7
clone_size: many
cdr3_nt: TGTGCCAGCAGTTACTCTGGGACCTACTACGAGCAGTACTTC
cdr3_aa: CASSYSGTYYEQYF

d_call: TRBD1
v_call: TRBV7-9
j_call: TRBJ2-5
clone_size: once
cdr3_nt: TGTGCCAGCAGCCTGACAGGGGACTTGTACCAAGAGACCCAGTACTTC
cdr3_aa: CASSLTGDLYQETQYF

d_call: NA
v_call: TRBV4-2
j_call: TRBJ2-7
clone_size: NA
cdr3_nt: TGTGCCAGCAGCCAAGAGGGTCTTAGCGGATTCTCCTACGAGCAGTACTTC
cdr3_aa: CASSQEGLSGFSYEQYF

d_call: NA
v_call: TRBV12-3/TRBV12-4
j_call: TRBJ1-1
clone_size: many
cdr3_nt: TGTGCCAGCAGTTTACGACGGACAGTGAACACTGAAGCTTTCTTT
cdr3_aa: CASSLRRTVNTEAFF

d_call: NA
v_call: TRBV2
j_call: TRBJ2-5
clone_size: many
cdr3_nt: TGTGCCAGCACTTTCAGGGGTTTCGAGACCCAGTACTTC
cdr3_aa: CASTFRGFETQYF

d_call: TRBD2
v_call: TRBV7-9
j_call: TRBJ2-5
clone_size: many
cdr3_nt: TGTGCCAGCAGCTTAGATGGACTAGCGGGAGGAGAGACCCAGTACTTC
cdr3_aa: CASSLDGLAGGETQYF

d_call: TRBD1
v_call: TRBV7-9
j_call: TRBJ1-2
clone_size: many
cdr3_nt: TGTGCCACCCGGACAGGGGAAGACTATGGCTACACCTTC
cdr3_aa: CATRTGEDYGYTF

d_call: NA
v_call: TRBV7-9
j_call: TRBJ2-5
clone_size: many
cdr3_nt: TGTGCCAGCAGCTTGCGGGGCCCTCAAGAGACCCAGTACTTC
cdr3_aa: CASSLRGPQETQYF

d_call: NA
v_call: TRBV30
j_call: TRBJ2-3
clone_size: NA
cdr3_nt: TGTGCCTGGATCAGAACCCGCACAGATACGCAGTATTTT
cdr3_aa: CAWIRTRTDTQYF

d_call: NA
v_call: TRBV20-1
j_call: TRBJ1-1
clone_size: NA
cdr3_nt: TGCAGTGCTGGGAGGGGGGGATCTGGGACTGAAGCTTTCTTT
cdr3_aa: CSAGRGGSGTEAFF

d_call: TRBD2
v_call: TRBV19
j_call: TRBJ2-1
clone_size: once
cdr3_nt: TGTGCCAGTAGCAGCGGGAGGACCTCCTACAATGAGCAGTTCTTC
cdr3_aa: CASSSGRTSYNEQFF

d_call: NA
v_call: TRBV7-2
j_call: TRBJ1-2
clone_size: NA
cdr3_nt: TGTGCCAGCAGCTTAGTGCAGGCGGTTGAAGGCTACACCTTC
cdr3_aa: CASSLVQAVEGYTF

d_call: TRBD1
v_call: TRBV25-1
j_call: TRBJ1-6
clone_size: NA
cdr3_nt: TGTGCCAGCAGGGACAGGCCTAATTCACCCCTCCACTTT
cdr3_aa: CASRDRPNSPLHF

d_call: TRBD2
v_call: TRBV13
j_call: TRBJ2-3
clone_size: few
cdr3_nt: TGTGCCAGCAGCTCCTATTGGACGGGAGGGCCTGGGGAAGATACGCAGTATTTT
cdr3_aa: CASSSYWTGGPGEDTQYF

d_call: TRBD2
v_call: TRBV19
j_call: TRBJ2-7
clone_size: NA
cdr3_nt: TGTGCCAGTAGTATCGGACTAGCCGATACCTACGAGCAGTACTTC
cdr3_aa: CASSIGLADTYEQYF

d_call: TRBD2
v_call: TRBV7-6
j_call: TRBJ2-1
clone_size: many
cdr3_nt: TGTGCCAGCAGCTTAGGGACTAGCGCCTACAATGAGCAGTTCTTC
cdr3_aa: CASSLGTSAYNEQFF

d_call: TRBD1
v_call: TRBV2
j_call: TRBJ2-3
clone_size: many
cdr3_nt: TGTGCCAGCACCGGACAGGGGATTCGGACAGATACGCAGTATTTT
cdr3_aa: CASTGQGIRTDTQYF

d_call: NA
v_call: TRBV20-1
j_call: TRBJ2-7
clone_size: many
cdr3_nt: TGCAGTGCTAGCAATTTCCGGGACACCCTCTACGAGCAGTACTTC
cdr3_aa: CSASNFRDTLYEQYF

d_call: NA
v_call: TRBV28
j_call: TRBJ2-1
clone_size: NA
cdr3_nt: TGTGCCAGCAGTTTGTGGGGCCCGGGGAAAAATGAGCAGTTCTTC
cdr3_aa: CASSLWGPGKNEQFF

d_call: NA
v_call: TRBV7-8
j_call: TRBJ1-1
clone_size: many
cdr3_nt: TGTGCCAGCACCCGGCCCGGGACCGTTGATGAAGCTTTCTTT
cdr3_aa: CASTRPGTVDEAFF

d_call: NA
v_call: TRBV12-3/TRBV12-4
j_call: TRBJ2-3
clone_size: many
cdr3_nt: TGTGCCAGCAGTTCGCCATTCGAGGGGGATACGCAGTATTTT
cdr3_aa: CASSSPFEGDTQYF

d_call: NA
v_call: TRBV5-1
j_call: TRBJ2-1
clone_size: many
cdr3_nt: TGCGCCAGCTCTAAAGGGGCTCCCAATCTATGGGAGCAGTTCTTC
cdr3_aa: CASSKGAPNLWEQFF

d_call: TRBD1
v_call: TRBV5-1
j_call: TRBJ1-1
clone_size: many
cdr3_nt: TGCGCCAGCAGCTTGGATGGGACAGGGATTGCTTTCTTT
cdr3_aa: CASSLDGTGIAFF

d_call: TRBD2
v_call: TRBV11-1
j_call: TRBJ2-1
clone_size: many
cdr3_nt: TGTGCCAGCAGCTTAGCGCGGACTAGCGGGAACAATGAGCAGTTCTTC
cdr3_aa: CASSLARTSGNNEQFF

d_call: NA
v_call: TRBV18
j_call: TRBJ2-4
clone_size: many
cdr3_nt: TGTGCCAGCTCAACTACGCGCGGGGACATTCAGTACTTC
cdr3_aa: CASSTTRGDIQYF

d_call: TRBD1
v_call: TRBV28
j_call: TRBJ2-5
clone_size: NA
cdr3_nt: TGTGCCAGCATTCGGACAGGGGGCCTTGAGGCTAGCGGGCCCCGGTACTTC
cdr3_aa: CASIRTGGLEASGPRYF

d_call: NA
v_call: TRBV6-1
j_call: TRBJ2-7
clone_size: many
cdr3_nt: TGTGCCAGCAGTGCCGTAAGGGGGTCTTACGAGCAGTACTTC
cdr3_aa: CASSAVRGSYEQYF

d_call: TRBD1
v_call: TRBV28
j_call: TRBJ1-2
clone_size: many
cdr3_nt: TGTGCCGGCACGACAGGGTCTAGGGGCTACACCTTC
cdr3_aa: CAGTTGSRGYTF

d_call: TRBD2
v_call: TRBV30
j_call: TRBJ2-3
clone_size: many
cdr3_nt: TGTGCCTGGAGTGTGGGGTCTAGCGGGATCACAGATACGCAGTATTTT
cdr3_aa: CAWSVGSSGITDTQYF

d_call: NA
v_call: TRBV19
j_call: TRBJ2-3
clone_size: few
cdr3_nt: TGTGCCAGTAGTAATCAGGCGGGGACAGATACGCAGTATTTT
cdr3_aa: CASSNQAGTDTQYF

d_call: NA
v_call: TRBV7-3
j_call: TRBJ2-2
clone_size: few
cdr3_nt: TGTGCCAGCAGCTTCACATCCCGTGATCAGGCGAACACCGGGGAGCTGTTTTTT
cdr3_aa: CASSFTSRDQANTGELFF

d_call: NA
v_call: TRBV20-1
j_call: TRBJ1-5
clone_size: NA
cdr3_nt: TGCAGTGCCCGGGGGGGGGGACTTTATAGCAATCAGCCCCAGCATTTT
cdr3_aa: CSARGGGLYSNQPQHF

d_call: TRBD1
v_call: TRBV7-8
j_call: TRBJ2-7
clone_size: NA
cdr3_nt: TGTGCCAGCAGCTTATTATCAGGACAGGGGGCCAGCGACGAGCAGTACTTC
cdr3_aa: CASSLLSGQGASDEQYF

d_call: NA
v_call: TRBV11-2
j_call: TRBJ1-4
clone_size: NA
cdr3_nt: TGTGCCAGCAGCTTAGAGGAAAAACTGTTTTTT
cdr3_aa: CASSLEEKLFF

d_call: TRBD2
v_call: TRBV6-2/TRBV6-3
j_call: TRBJ2-7
clone_size: NA
cdr3_nt: TGTGCCAGCGCCGATAGCGGGACCGGGGGTGACGAGCAGTACTTC
cdr3_aa: CASADSGTGGDEQYF

d_call: TRBD2
v_call: TRBV10-3
j_call: TRBJ2-7
clone_size: many
cdr3_nt: TGTGCCATCAGTGAAAGACTAGCGGGAGTAACGGGGGAGCAGTACTTC
cdr3_aa: CAISERLAGVTGEQYF

d_call: NA
v_call: TRBV5-6
j_call: TRBJ2-3
clone_size: NA
cdr3_nt: TGTGCCAGCAGAGTCCGGGGACGCACAGATACGCAGTATTTT
cdr3_aa: CASRVRGRTDTQYF

d_call: NA
v_call: TRBV10-3
j_call: TRBJ2-2
clone_size: many
cdr3_nt: TGTGCCATCAGTGGTCCTGACACCGGGGAGCTGTTTTTT
cdr3_aa: CAISGPDTGELFF

d_call: NA
v_call: TRBV2
j_call: TRBJ2-5
clone_size: many
cdr3_nt: TGTGCCAGCAAGGACGGAAATCAAGAGACCCAGTACTTC
cdr3_aa: CASKDGNQETQYF

d_call: NA
v_call: TRBV2
j_call: TRBJ1-5
clone_size: many
cdr3_nt: TGTGCCAGCAAAGACACCTCCAATCAGCCCCAGCATTTT
cdr3_aa: CASKDTSNQPQHF

d_call: NA
v_call: TRBV11-3
j_call: TRBJ2-1
clone_size: many
cdr3_nt: TGTGCCAGCAGCTTAGGTGAAGTCGGCTCCTACAATGAGCAGTTCTTC
cdr3_aa: CASSLGEVGSYNEQFF

d_call: TRBD1
v_call: TRBV5-4
j_call: TRBJ2-7
clone_size: few
cdr3_nt: TGTGCCAGCAGCTCCACAGGGGTGGACGAGCAGTACTTC
cdr3_aa: CASSSTGVDEQYF

d_call: TRBD2
v_call: TRBV7-9
j_call: TRBJ2-3
clone_size: many
cdr3_nt: TGTGCCAGCAGTTCCTCCTACGCGGGAGGGCCGGTGGGCACAGATACGCAGTATTTT
cdr3_aa: CASSSSYAGGPVGTDTQYF

d_call: NA
v_call: TRBV19
j_call: TRBJ2-1
clone_size: many
cdr3_nt: TGTGCCAGTAGCTCGGGCCAGAACTACAATGAGCAGTTCTTC
cdr3_aa: CASSSGQNYNEQFF

d_call: NA
v_call: TRBV6-1
j_call: TRBJ1-5
clone_size: many
cdr3_nt: TGTGCCAGCAGTGAAGACTGGGCTAATCAGCCCCAGCATTTT
cdr3_aa: CASSEDWANQPQHF

d_call: NA
v_call: TRBV5-4
j_call: TRBJ1-1
clone_size: few
cdr3_nt: TGTGCCAGCAGGTTCTCCGGGACGGCCGAAGCTTTCTTT
cdr3_aa: CASRFSGTAEAFF

d_call: TRBD2
v_call: TRBV20-1
j_call: TRBJ2-7
clone_size: many
cdr3_nt: TGCAGTGCTACTTTTTCTCGAGCGGGAAGCTACGAGCAGTACTTC
cdr3_aa: CSATFSRAGSYEQYF

d_call: NA
v_call: TRBV28
j_call: TRBJ2-7
clone_size: NA
cdr3_nt: TGTGCCAGCCGCTCCCCTATAGATCCCTACGAGCAGTACTTC
cdr3_aa: CASRSPIDPYEQYF

d_call: NA
v_call: TRBV28
j_call: TRBJ1-4
clone_size: few
cdr3_nt: TGTGCCAGCAGTTTAGGGGGGGGCCCTGAAAAACTGTTTTTT
cdr3_aa: CASSLGGGPEKLFF

d_call: NA
v_call: TRBV20-1
j_call: TRBJ2-7
clone_size: many
cdr3_nt: TGCAGTGCTACAGCGGCGGAGTTCTCCTACGAGCAGTACTTC
cdr3_aa: CSATAAEFSYEQYF

d_call: NA
v_call: TRBV20-1
j_call: TRBJ2-1
clone_size: few
cdr3_nt: TGCAGTGCTAGAGATTTGACAGTTGGGGAGCAGTTCTTC
cdr3_aa: CSARDLTVGEQFF

d_call: NA
v_call: TRBV29-1
j_call: TRBJ2-3
clone_size: many
cdr3_nt: TGCAGCGTTGAAACTGGCGGTAGCACAGATACGCAGTATTTT
cdr3_aa: CSVETGGSTDTQYF

d_call: NA
v_call: TRBV19
j_call: TRBJ2-7
clone_size: once
cdr3_nt: TGTGCCAGTAGTTCTTCTAGCTCCTACGAGCAGCACTTC
cdr3_aa: CASSSSSSYEQHF

d_call: NA
v_call: TRBV2
j_call: TRBJ1-3
clone_size: many
cdr3_nt: TGTGCCAGCAATCCGTTGGCCTCAGACCCGGTCGGAAACACCATATATTTT
cdr3_aa: CASNPLASDPVGNTIYF

d_call: TRBD1
v_call: TRBV11-2
j_call: TRBJ1-6
clone_size: many
cdr3_nt: TGTGCCAGCAGCCGTCGCCAGGGGGCTCCTAATTCACCCCTCCACTTT
cdr3_aa: CASSRRQGAPNSPLHF

d_call: NA
v_call: TRBV14
j_call: TRBJ1-1
clone_size: few
cdr3_nt: TGTGCCAGCAGCCAAGGCGCAGGCACCACTGAAGCTTTCTTT
cdr3_aa: CASSQGAGTTEAFF

d_call: TRBD1
v_call: TRBV20-1
j_call: TRBJ1-6
clone_size: many
cdr3_nt: TGCAGTGCTATAAAGGTTGGGACAGATTCACCCCTCCACTTT
cdr3_aa: CSAIKVGTDSPLHF

d_call: TRBD2
v_call: TRBV6-1
j_call: TRBJ2-7
clone_size: many
cdr3_nt: TGTGCCAGCAGACTAGCGTCCGAGCAGTACTTC
cdr3_aa: CASRLASEQYF